Shown below are 21 T cell receptor beta chains from a single sample sequenced in a study of blood T cell repertoires in COVID-19. Repertoires were generated with immunoSEQ multiplex PCR, while TCRdb's copy carries only in-frame clones and drops some. The repertoire includes about 140,000 clones, 85% to 90% of them detected once, and over 1.5% sits in the top ten. The source material was peripheral blood. Receptor source: an older woman with acute or convalescent COVID-19.

This chain links TRBV5-1 with TRBJ2-5, with 8 bases matching TRBD2. This CDR3 comprises 14 residues. V trimming: 5 bases; J trimming: 4 bases; junction bases outside the gene matches: 7. CDR1 SGHRS and CDR2 YFSETQ come from the germline V gene. CDR3 region: CASSTDLAGETQYF. The CDR3 DNA reads TGCGCCAGCAGTACTGATCTAGCGGGAGAGACCCAGTACTTC.

This clone came up once. This chain links TRBV4-1 with TRBJ2-3; 11 bases fit TRBD2. The CDR3 is made up of 19 amino acids. Germline assignment: CDR1 MGHRA and CDR2 YSYEKL. V dropped 0 bases and J dropped 1; count of bases not matched to a gene: 9. The CDR3 protein is CASSQDPPRLAGRTDTQYF. The CDR3 coding sequence is TGCGCCAGCAGCCAAGACCCCCCTCGACTAGCGGGACGCACAGATACGCAGTATTTT.

The gene calls are TRBV2 and TRBJ1-4; TRBD1 matches at 7 bases. The J segment lost 5 bases and the V segment lost 5 bases, leaving 2 bases of the junction unmatched. The CDR3 length is 13 residues. CDR1 is SNHLY, CDR2 FYNNEI, per germline. CDR3 in DNA: TGTGCCAGCAGTTTGGGACAGAATGAAAAACTGTTTTTT. It specifies CASSLGQNEKLFF.

This sequence joins TRBV7-9 and TRBJ2-7, with 8 bases matching TRBD1. Germline V gene data show CDR1 as SEHNR and CDR2 as FQNEAQ (reference sequence). The CDR3 consists of 13 residues. V shed 5 bases and J 3 bases; nucleotides not matched to a gene: 3. CDR3 DNA sequence: TGTGCCAGCAGCCCAACAGGGGGCTACGAGCAGTACTTC. Encoded protein: CASSPTGGYEQYF.

J is TRBJ2-5 and V is TRBV28; possibly TRBD2 for D (7 bases). The CDR3 runs 13 residues. With 9 bases removed from V and 5 bases from J, the gap between germline ends came to 16 bases. Germline V CDR1 and CDR2: MDHEN, SYDVKM. CDR3 amino acids: CASLGGGWETQYF. Written as DNA, the CDR3 is TGTGCCAGTCTCGGCGGGGGCTGGGAGACCCAGTACTTC.

A few counts support this clone. V usage is TRBV5-4 and J usage is TRBJ2-7; TRBD1 aligns across 9 bases. V trimming: 1 base; J trimming: 3 bases; junction bases outside the gene matches: 8. The CDR3 contains 16 residues. CDR1 SGHNT and CDR2 YYREEE come from the germline V gene (reference sequence). Here the CDR3 reads CASSLTTTGGGYEQYF. The CDR3, as DNA: TGTGCCAGCAGCTTGACAACGACAGGGGGAGGCTACGAGCAGTACTTC.

V gene TRBV7-2 combines with J gene TRBJ1-5; 7 bases are shared with TRBD1. With V trimmed by 6 bases and J by 6 bases, 11 bases remained unmatched. The CDR3 consists of 15 residues. Germline V gene sequence: CDR1 SGHTA, CDR2 FQGNSA. This CDR3 is CASRPGTAFVQPQHF. In nucleotides, the CDR3 is TGTGCCAGCAGACCCGGGACAGCTTTTGTTCAGCCCCAGCATTTT.

The genes are TRBV5-8 and TRBJ1-6; 8 bases match TRBD1. V lost 3 bases, J lost 0 bases, and 5 bases stayed unmatched. The germline CDR1 and CDR2 sequences are SGHTS and YDEGEE. This CDR3 comprises 17 residues. CDR3 DNA sequence: TGTGCCAGCAGCTCATGGACAGGGAGCTCCTATAATTCACCCCTCCACTTT. Translating it yields CASSSWTGSSYNSPLHF.

V is TRBV11-2 and J is TRBJ2-5; 10 bases match TRBD1. V gave up 5 bases and J gave up 0 bases; unmatched junction bases: 6. This CDR3 has 16 amino acids. Germline CDR1 reads SGHAT; CDR2 reads FQNNGV. CDR3 in DNA: TGTGCCAGCAGCACACGGACAGGGGGGTACCAAGAGACCCAGTACTTC. Protein: CASSTRTGGYQETQYF.

This chain connects TRBV7-2 to TRBJ1-5; TRBD1 aligns across 9 bases. V gave up 1 base and J gave up 7 bases; unmatched junction bases: 8. Germline V gene sequence: CDR1 SGHTA, CDR2 FQGNSA. The CDR3 has 16 amino acids. The CDR3 DNA reads TGTGCCAGCAGCTTAGGGGGACAGGGAGCGGGCCAGCCCCAGCATTTT. Amino acid sequence: CASSLGGQGAGQPQHF.

The J gene is TRBJ1-2, the V gene TRBV4-1, with 8 nucleotides matching TRBD1. The germline V gene encodes CDR1 MGHRA and CDR2 YSYEKL. V lost 1 base to trimming and J lost 4 bases; unmatched junction nucleotides: 5. The CDR3 extends over 15 amino acids. The CDR3, as DNA: TGCGCCAGCAGCCAAGTTCCGACAGGGGCCTATGGCTACACCTTC. Amino acid sequence: CASSQVPTGAYGYTF.

This clone was seen a handful of times. The chain carries TRBV5-4 and TRBJ1-2; maybe TRBD1 (5 bases). CDR3 length: 14 residues. The germline gives CDR1 SGHNT, CDR2 YYREEE (reference sequence). V shed 7 bases and J shed 0 bases, with 13 bases lying between them. CDR3 DNA: TGTGCCAGCCGCCGGGGGGGATCTAACTATGGCTACACCTTC. Amino acid sequence: CASRRGGSNYGYTF. The whole variable domain, filled in from reference TRBV5-4 and TRBJ1-2, reads ETGVTQSPTHLIKTRGQQVTLRCSSQSGHNTVSWYQQALGQGPQFIFQYYREEENGRGNFPPRFSGLQFPNYSSELNVNALELDDSALYLCASRRGGSNYGYTFGSGTRLTVV.

The chain couples TRBV29-1 to TRBJ2-7; maybe TRBD2 (7 bases). Trimming left V 6 bases short and J 7 bases short, with 16 bases between. Germline CDR1 is SQVTM and CDR2 is ANQGSEA. This CDR3 comprises 12 residues. The CDR3 is CSVRGAGGEQYF. In DNA, the CDR3 is TGCAGCGTCAGGGGCGCCGGGGGGGAGCAGTACTTC.

This chain joins TRBV6-6 and TRBJ1-2, with a tentative D call TRBD1 (5 bases). V was clipped by 8 bases and J by 3 bases, with 19 bases between them. Germline values: CDR1 MNHNY, CDR2 SVGAGI (reference sequence). The CDR3 has 15 amino acids. DNA of the CDR3: TGTGCCAGCCGGGGGTCGGAGGGACGGGACTATGGCTACACCTTC. Amino acid sequence: CASRGSEGRDYGYTF.

The chain has TRBV14 and TRBJ1-1; D is uncertain. Trimming pared 5 bases from V and 4 bases from J, leaving 14 bases between. The CDR3 sequence is 14 residues long. Germline V lookup: CDR1 SGHDN, CDR2 FVKESK. The DNA of the CDR3 is TGTGCCAGCAGCGCACTGGGAGGGCCCACTGAAGCTTTCTTT. Its protein product is CASSALGGPTEAFF.

This clone has more than one count but fewer than ten. The chain combines TRBV5-6 with TRBJ2-3, with 7 positions matching TRBD1. Unmatched junction bases numbered 2, after V lost 3 bases and J lost 4 bases. The CDR3 extends over 13 amino acids. Germline loops: CDR1 SGHDT, CDR2 YYEEEE. The CDR3 nucleotides read TGTGCCAGCAGCTACGGGACAGCAGATACGCAGTATTTT. This translates into CASSYGTADTQYF.

The chain employs TRBV5-1 and TRBJ2-3; TRBD2 might be the D (6 bases). Germline CDR1 and CDR2: SGHRS and YFSETQ. CDR3 length equals 19 residues. V was cut by 4 bases and J by 0 bases, with 24 bases left in between. The CDR3 loop reads CASSRTSGTSLRSTDTQYF. Here the CDR3 DNA reads TGCGCCAGCAGCCGGACCTCAGGGACTTCCCTCCGTAGCACAGATACGCAGTATTTT.

The chain combines TRBV5-1 with TRBJ1-1; TRBD1 matches at 7 bases. V lost 0 bases to trimming and J lost 1 base; unmatched junction nucleotides: 6. Per germline, CDR1 SGHRS and CDR2 YFSETQ. The CDR3 runs 16 residues. CDR3 residues: CASSLDTGQPNTEAFF. The CDR3 DNA sequence: TGCGCCAGCAGCTTGGACACGGGACAGCCGAACACTGAAGCTTTCTTT.

The V call is TRBV29-1, the J call TRBJ2-5; TRBD1 aligns across 9 bases. This CDR3 is built from 14 residues. J gave up 4 bases and V 6 bases, and 9 bases lay outside the gene matches. The germline CDR1 and CDR2 sequences are SQVTM and ANQGSEA. The chain's CDR3 is CSVTGTGFLETQYF. CDR3 bases: TGCAGCGTCACCGGGACAGGGTTTTTAGAGACCCAGTACTTC.

J is TRBJ1-2 and V is TRBV3-1 (or the pseudogene TRBV3-2); D perhaps matches TRBD1 (5 bases). Germline CDR1 LGHDT, CDR2 YNNKEL (reference sequence). The CDR3 covers 11 residues. Trimming removed 3 bases from V and 6 bases from J, with 5 bases in between. The CDR3 sequence is CASSQDNGYTF. Here the CDR3 DNA reads TGTGCCAGCAGCCAGGACAATGGCTACACCTTC.

CDR3 protein: CASTHRDRVDSPLHF. The DNA for the CDR3 is TGTGCCAGTACCCACCGGGACAGGGTAGACTCACCCCTCCACTTT. The V and J genes are TRBV19 and TRBJ1-6; TRBD1 aligns across 9 bases. Germline trimming cut 7 bases from V and 10 bases from J; bases unmatched to any gene: 11. The germline V gene encodes CDR1 LNHDA and CDR2 SQIVND (reference sequence). The CDR3 has 15 amino acids.